Listed here is a single T cell receptor beta chain. In this sample, this clonotype turned up many times. Its antigen specificity is not known. No clone much larger than this one lies a single base away; base qualities are absent. The method behind the library was PCR. Sequencing was performed on an Illumina HiSeq 2500. To normalize quantification of the TCRbeta repertoire, the TCR libraries were built with molecular barcoding that relied on unique molecular identifiers. TCRdb redid the processing of the public reads, applying fastp at Q25 and MiXCR, and retained in-frame beta chains. Rows merge per CDR3 protein into single entries with the most common DNA and genes. The sample data list about 580,000 distinct CDR3 sequences, and 20% to 25% of these were observed just once. Of the sample, 12% to 15% falls within the top ten clones. This sample is drawn from a study of T-cell reconstitution after alpha-beta-depleted transplantation in children (dated by TCRdb to the mid-2010s). Notes on the research overall: Using TCR repertoire profiling, the study quantitatively followed how T-cell immune reconstitution unfolded in children after TCRalphabeta/CD19-depleted allogeneic hematopoietic cell transplantation. Paper-wide results and their limitations: About two months after transplant, the apparently early recovery of alphabetaT-cell counts reportedly depended on just several hundred clones that had expanded rapidly and came from non-depleted graft cells. In some patients, the high TCRbeta diversity seen at day 60 was put down to recipient T cells and intrathymic progenitors that had survived conditioning. Over subsequent months, a decline in hyperexpanded clone frequencies was noted, and after one year, T-cell counts and TCRbeta diversity were mostly ascribed to newly produced T cells.

The sample's treatment or condition label, decoded: allogeneic hematopoietic cell transplantation with graft depleted of TCRalphabeta T cells and CD19 B cells. TCRalphabeta/CD19-depleted allogeneic hematopoietic cell grafts were given to the transplant recipients, all of whom were children. At the junction V is shortened by 0 bases and J by 3 bases, with 18 bases in between. CDR1 and CDR2 were assigned from the germline V gene (reference sequence) as DFQATT and SNEGSKA. The CDR3 runs 16 residues from the cysteine to the valine. Kept here is only the CDR3 DNA, which spans 48 bases and is read in frame from base 1.

The sequenced sample was PBMCs, mostly from graft donor cells, obtained 360 days after TCRalphabeta/CD19-depleted stem cell transplant. This sequence originates from a boy in the first two years of life who had a stem cell transplant for acute myeloid leukemia, so the T cells may come from the graft donor. The chain is made from TRBV20-1 and TRBJ2-7, with the D gene call left open. The DNA sequence is as follows: TGCAGTGCTAGAGATCAGTCAACCGGAACCCTCTACGAGCAGTACGTC. The translation is CSARDQSTGTLYEQYV.